This T cell receptor (beta chain) originates from a study of T-cell memory formation after mild COVID-19 (TCRdb year 2021). Regarding the research as a whole: TCR sequence clusters from the two donors were found to be largely donor specific. Longitudinal TCRalpha and TCRbeta repertoire sequencing tracked T-cell clones expanding and contracting after mild COVID-19 in two donors. Two young, previously healthy adult volunteers made up the cohort, one male and one female.

Sequencing was performed on an Illumina NovaSeq 6000. Using 5'RACE with constant-segment primers, TCRalpha and TCRbeta cDNA libraries were constructed, with sample barcodes and unique molecular identifiers added in the process. RNA was extracted from every sample with Trizol reagent. Libraries were amplified in two PCR steps, with a second sample barcode and Illumina TruSeq adapters added in the second step. The libraries were sequenced on an Illumina NovaSeq using 2 x 150 bp paired-end reads. Per the source publication's procedure: Reads were demultiplexed and collapsed into UMI-guided consensus sequences with migec v1.2.7. Using mixcr v2.1.11, UMI consensuses were aligned to TRA and TRB V and J templates and then assembled into clonotypes. A clonotype was counted as expanded or contracted only if both edgeR and NoisET called the change significant, with noise models trained on biological replicates. edgeR calls used a false discovery rate-adjusted p below 0.01 and a log2 fold-change threshold of 1. As an exploratory analysis of dynamics, max-normalized trajectories of the 1000 most abundant clonotypes were examined with PCA combined with hierarchical clustering. Each responding clone was given a CD4 or CD8 phenotype based on the CD4+ and CD8+ repertoires, which had been sequenced separately. The raw public data were reprocessed by TCRdb itself: fastp quality trimming at Q25, MiXCR clonotype calling, in-frame beta chains only. Identical CDR3 proteins give one entry, which carries the most common genes and DNA. The V and J calls and clone size come from TCRdb's table, not from the authors' own analysis. This sample lists hundreds of thousands of distinct CDR3 sequences; around 17% were detected once. The ten largest make up 22% of the sample.

As to this clonotype: It lacks a known antigen. Base qualities are missing; no much larger clone stands one base away.

Ficoll-Paque density gradient centrifugation was used to isolate PBMCs. Overall results and qualifications from the work: SARS-CoV-2 specificity was not confirmed for the second-wave clones peaking on day 37. Some responding clones were detected in pre-infection memory, which suggested that pre-existing cross-reactive memory T cells had joined the SARS-CoV-2 response. Only a couple of mild cases were covered by the study, and larger cohorts that include severe cases with pre-infection samples were considered necessary. Contracting CD4+ clones turned up mainly in the CM and EM memory subsets, whereas EMRA was where CD8+ clones were enriched. Balanced CD4/CD8 phenotypes were observed for clones contracting from day 15 to 85, whereas a bias towards CD4+ was observed for a second wave of clones expanding from day 15 to 37.

Reading from cysteine to phenylalanine, the CDR3 counts 14 amino acids. Only the CDR3 part of the read is kept: 42 bases, read in frame from the first base. CDR1 and CDR2, per the germline V gene, are MDHEN and SYDVKM. Ends trimmed: V by 6 bases, J by 7 bases; bases unmatched to a gene: 6. In this chain, TRBV28 is recombined with TRBJ1-6; 7 bases in the junction line up with TRBD1. The receptor comes from a man aged 18 to 29 who had mild COVID-19 (a few samples of this study predate the infection). The sample titles of this study are shuffled in the database, so cell type and time point are left out; the donor was told from shared clones. The sequenced sample was PBMCs or a T cell subset sorted from them (not recorded which). The DNA sequence follows: TGTGCCAGCAGGGGGGACAGACTAAATTCACCCCTCCACTTT. Translated, it reads CASRGDRLNSPLHF.